One sample yielded the 28 T cell receptor beta chains listed below, sequenced in a study of blood T cell repertoires in COVID-19. The method was immunoSEQ multiplex PCR; TCRdb's version includes in-frame clones alone and lacks a portion of them. The sample includes hundreds of thousands of clones, around 90% of them seen just once. Sequenced sample: peripheral blood. These receptors came from a man aged 55 to 70 who had recovered from COVID-19.

The V and J genes are TRBV28 and TRBJ1-5; 7 nucleotides line up with TRBD1. The CDR3 contains 13 residues. Germline values: CDR1 MDHEN, CDR2 SYDVKM. Trimming at V came to 6 bases and at J to 2 bases, leaving 1 base not matched to a gene. The CDR3 region is CASRDRRNQPQHF. CDR3 in DNA: TGTGCCAGCAGGGACAGGCGCAATCAGCCCCAGCATTTT. Supplemented by reference TRBV28 and TRBJ1-5, the full variable domain reads DVKVTQSSRYLVKRTGEKVFLECVQDMDHENMFWYRQDPGLGLRLIYFSYDVKMKEKGDIPEGYSVSREKKERFSLILESASTNQTSMYLCASRDRRNQPQHFGDGTRLSIL.

This chain uses TRBV7-8 with TRBJ2-2; 10 bases align to TRBD1. This CDR3 has 15 amino acids. CDR1 is SGHVS, CDR2 FQNEAQ, per germline. V shed 7 bases, J shed 6 bases, and the junction held 8 bases outside the gene matches. CDR3 bases: TGTGCCAGCATCGACAGGGGGCAGAGGGCCGGGGAGCTGTTTTTT. This encodes CASIDRGQRAGELFF.

V is TRBV11-2 and J is TRBJ2-2, with TRBD2 as a possible D gene (5 bases). Germline assignment: CDR1 SGHAT and CDR2 FQNNGV. The CDR3 covers 15 residues. The V and J ends lost 5 bases and 5 bases respectively, with 15 bases between them. CDR3 sequence reads: CASSRGEWRTGELFF. The CDR3 coding sequence is TGTGCCAGCAGCCGTGGGGAGTGGAGGACCGGGGAGCTGTTTTTT.

With respect to this clone: Other DNA sequences of this sample code for an identical CDR3. This sequence joins TRBV19 and TRBJ1-6; perhaps TRBD1 as D (6 bases). V lost 2 bases and J 7 bases, leaving 9 bases between the germline ends. The CDR3 totals 14 residues. In germline, CDR1 is LNHDA, CDR2 SQIVND (reference sequence). CDR3 residues: CASSITGSNSPLHF. For the CDR3, the DNA is TGTGCCAGTAGTATAACAGGGTCGAATTCACCCCTCCACTTT.

This clone was detected a few times. As DNA, the CDR3 is TGTGCCAGCAGCCAAGGGGGAGGAGGGGCTGAAGCTTTCTTT. Translating gives CASSQGGGGAEAFF. This rearrangement joins TRBV3-1 (or the pseudogene TRBV3-2) to TRBJ1-1, with D perhaps TRBD1 (5 bases). Between the trimmed V and J ends, which lost 1 base and 6 bases, there was a span of 12 bases. CDR1 and CDR2 (germline): LGHDT, YNNKEL (reference sequence). The CDR3 length is 14 residues.

The chain couples TRBV7-2 to TRBJ2-5; a possible D gene is TRBD2 (5 bases). The CDR3 sequence is 17 residues long. CDR1 and CDR2 (germline): SGHTA, FQGNSA. V shed 5 bases and J shed 9 bases, with 28 bases lying between them. In DNA form, the CDR3 reads TGTGCCAGCAGCAATAACCGGGGTCCCCAATATATAACGGCCCAGTACTTC. It encodes CASSNNRGPQYITAQYF.

This chain joins TRBV7-2 and TRBJ2-7; TRBD2 matches 9 bases. This CDR3 spans 15 amino acids. Germline lookup yields CDR1 SGHTA and CDR2 FQGNSA. Losses at the gene ends were 3 bases for V and 1 base for J; bases not matched to a gene: 4. The CDR3, as DNA: TGTGCCAGCAGCTTCTTTAGCGGGGGTTCCTACGAGCAGTACTTC. Translated, it gives CASSFFSGGSYEQYF.

The chain links TRBV2 to TRBJ1-1; perhaps TRBD1 as D (5 bases). Germline V CDR1 and CDR2: SNHLY, FYNNEI. This CDR3 is built from 15 residues. Deletions cut 5 bases from V and 3 bases from J, with 16 bases between. CDR3 sequence reads: CASSKEGNVYTEAFF. DNA of the CDR3: TGTGCCAGCAGTAAGGAGGGGAACGTTTACACTGAAGCTTTCTTT.

The chain joins TRBV5-1 to TRBJ2-7; 9 nucleotides align to TRBD1. In germline, CDR1 is SGHRS, CDR2 YFSETQ. The CDR3 totals 15 residues. V was pared by 4 bases and J by 5 bases, with 10 bases of the junction left unmatched. CDR3 sequence reads: CASSAGQGLSDEQYF. CDR3 DNA sequence: TGCGCCAGCAGCGCTGGACAGGGGTTGAGCGACGAGCAGTACTTC.

Concerning this clone itself: This same CDR3 is encoded by further DNA sequences in the sample. The rearrangement links TRBV18 to TRBJ1-5, with D perhaps TRBD1 (5 bases). The CDR3 totals 15 residues. V lost 0 bases, J lost 1 base, and 7 bases lay in between. The germline gives CDR1 KGHSH, CDR2 LQKENI. This CDR3 reads CASSPPGGSNQPQHF. The CDR3 DNA reads TGTGCCAGCTCACCACCGGGGGGAAGCAATCAGCCCCAGCATTTT.

This clone was seen a handful of times. Other DNA sequences in the same sample also yield this CDR3. The genes are TRBV19 and TRBJ1-5, with 7 bases fitting TRBD1. The germline CDR1 and CDR2 sequences are LNHDA and SQIVND (reference sequence). V shed 1 base and J 5 bases; nucleotides not matched to a gene: 2. The CDR3 runs 14 residues. In nucleotides, the CDR3 is TGTGCCAGTAGTATAGGACAGGGCTATCAGCCCCAGCATTTT. Its protein is CASSIGQGYQPQHF. Drawing the rest from reference TRBV19 and TRBJ1-5, the complete variable domain is DGGITQSPKYLFRKEGQNVTLSCEQNLNHDAMYWYRQDPGQGLRLIYYSQIVNDFQKGDIAEGYSVSREKKESFPLTVTSAQKNPTAFYLCASSIGQGYQPQHFGDGTRLSIL.

The CDR3 nucleotides read TGTGCCAGCAGCGTATTCGGGTACTCGGAGACCCAGTACTTC. It codes for CASSVFGYSETQYF. The chain combines TRBV9 with TRBJ2-5; D gene uncertain. Trimming took 1 base from V and 5 from J, leaving 12 bases between them. This CDR3 comprises 14 residues. CDR1 and CDR2 from the germline V gene are SGDLS and YYNGEE.

The V gene is TRBV30, the J gene TRBJ1-2, with D possibly matching TRBD1 (6 bases). The CDR3 consists of 13 residues. CDR1 is GTSNPN, CDR2 SVGIG, per germline (reference sequence). The ends were cut back, 4 bases at V and 4 bases at J, with 13 bases in the middle. The CDR3 region has the DNA TGTGCCTGGACAGGGGATCCCCTCTATGGCTACACCTTC. Translating gives CAWTGDPLYGYTF. The full variable domain, its missing parts supplied by reference TRBV30 and TRBJ1-2, is SQTIHQWPATLVQPVGSPLSLECTVEGTSNPNLYWYRQAAGRGLQLLFYSVGIGQISSEVPQNLSASRPQDRQFILSSKKLLLSDSGFYLCAWTGDPLYGYTFGSGTRLTVV.

V is TRBV5-1 and J is TRBJ2-5; unclear D gene. The germline V gene encodes CDR1 SGHRS and CDR2 YFSETQ. V was cut by 4 bases and J by 1 base, with 5 bases left in between. The CDR3 is 12 amino acids. DNA for the CDR3: TGCGCCAGCAGCCAGTCCCAAGAGACCCAGTACTTC. Residues: CASSQSQETQYF. Drawing the rest from reference TRBV5-1 and TRBJ2-5, the complete variable domain is KAGVTQTPRYLIKTRGQQVTLSCSPISGHRSVSWYQQTPGQGLQFLFEYFSETQRNKGNFPGRFSGRQFSNSRSEMNVSTLELGDSALYLCASSQSQETQYFGPGTRLLVL.

In this sample, this clone turned up once. The chain joins TRBV27 to TRBJ2-2; a possible D gene is TRBD2 (6 bases). The CDR3 spans 14 residues. V gave up 8 bases and J gave up 2 bases, with 12 bases separating them. Germline V gene data show CDR1 as MNHEY and CDR2 as SMNVEV (reference sequence). The CDR3 loop reads CASGKGLNTGELFF. The DNA of the CDR3 is TGTGCCAGCGGTAAGGGACTTAACACCGGGGAGCTGTTTTTT.

The gene calls are TRBV6-2 or TRBV6-3 and TRBJ1-2; TRBD1 might be the D (5 bases). The CDR3 extends over 14 amino acids. Germline values: CDR1 MNHEY, CDR2 SVGEGT. Trimming pared 1 base from V and 4 bases from J, leaving 10 bases between. CDR3: CASSYFQGSYGYTF. The CDR3 coding sequence is TGTGCCAGCAGTTACTTCCAGGGAAGCTATGGCTACACCTTC.

This clone was detected only a few times. The genes are TRBV7-9 and TRBJ1-2; 8 bases line up with TRBD1. The CDR3 consists of 16 residues. V was clipped by 6 bases and J by 7 bases; unmatched bases: 16. Germline values: CDR1 SEHNR, CDR2 FQNEAQ (reference sequence). The CDR3 DNA follows: TGTGCCAGCAGTCGCGACCCCGGACAGGGAATCTCTGGCTACACCTTC. Protein product: CASSRDPGQGISGYTF.

V gene TRBV12-3 or TRBV12-4 combines with J gene TRBJ2-7, with a weak D call TRBD1 (5 bases). CDR3 length: 13 residues. Trimming cost V 1 base and J 5 bases, with 9 bases left between them. The CDR3 loop is CASSLGRVNEQYF. For the CDR3, the DNA is TGTGCCAGCAGTTTAGGCAGGGTAAACGAGCAGTACTTC.

The chain has TRBV21-1 and TRBJ1-1. TRBV21-1 is classified as a pseudogene. There are 14 residues in the CDR3. CDR3: CASRGSKGNTEAFF. CDR3 nucleotide sequence: TGTGCCAGCAGGGGGAGTAAGGGGAACACTGAAGCTTTCTTT.

The CDR3 DNA sequence: TGTGCCAGCAGCTTGCCGGGAGGCTATGGCTACACCTTC. Amino acid sequence: CASSLPGGYGYTF. This chain uses TRBV5-6 with TRBJ1-2; no clear D. Germline CDR1 is SGHDT and CDR2 is YYEEEE. The V end lost 1 base, the J end lost 4 bases, and 8 bases lay between the germline ends. The CDR3 is 13 residues long.

CDR3 nucleotide sequence: TGCGCCAGCAGCCAAACACAGGGTGATCAGCCCCAGCATTTT. It encodes CASSQTQGDQPQHF. The V call is TRBV4-1, the J call TRBJ1-5, with TRBD1 as a possible D gene (6 bases). Per the germline V gene, CDR1 is MGHRA and CDR2 is YSYEKL. CDR3 length: 14 residues. V lost 2 bases to trimming and J lost 5 bases, with 10 bases between them.

In nucleotides, the CDR3 is TGTGCCAGCAGCTTGGCCCTAGGGGACACCGGGGAGCTGTTTTTT. Encoded protein: CASSLALGDTGELFF. The genes are TRBV5-4 and TRBJ2-2; tentative D call: TRBD1 (5 bases). From germline, CDR1 is SGHNT and CDR2 YYREEE (reference sequence). The V gene lost 0 bases and the J gene lost 3 bases, with 9 bases spanning the gap. The CDR3 length is 15 residues.

This clone was counted a few times. The chain employs TRBV19 and TRBJ1-2; a possible D gene is TRBD1 (6 bases). Germline V lookup: CDR1 LNHDA, CDR2 SQIVND (reference sequence). The CDR3 runs 13 residues. The ends were cut back, 6 bases at V and 1 base at J, with 9 bases in the middle. In DNA form, the CDR3 reads TGTGCCAGTAGCCTGACAGGTAACTATGGCTACACCTTC. Its protein product is CASSLTGNYGYTF.

This clone has ten or more counts. The V gene is TRBV3-1 (or the pseudogene TRBV3-2), the J gene TRBJ1-1; D is ambiguous. The CDR3 covers 12 residues. V shed 4 bases and J shed 5 bases, with 8 bases lying between them. Germline CDR1 and CDR2: LGHDT and YNNKEL (reference sequence). The CDR3 protein is CASSRAGTEAFF. Here the CDR3 DNA reads TGTGCCAGCAGCCGGGCTGGGACTGAAGCTTTCTTT.

The chain is built from TRBV4-1 and TRBJ2-3; D may be TRBD2 (6 bases). The CDR3 runs to 15 residues. V lost 4 bases and J 7 bases, leaving 18 bases between the germline ends. The V gene's germline CDR1 is MGHRA and CDR2 YSYEKL. The CDR3: CASSPSPRGRHTQYF. The CDR3 nucleotides read TGCGCCAGCAGCCCCTCCCCCCGAGGGAGGCATACGCAGTATTTT.

V gene TRBV19 combines with J gene TRBJ2-1; D might be TRBD1 (6 bases). The CDR3 consists of 14 residues. Germline loops: CDR1 LNHDA, CDR2 SQIVND (reference sequence). V lost 7 bases and J lost 2, with 12 bases in between. For the CDR3, the DNA is TGTGCCAGTAAGGGGGAGAGAACCTACAATGAGCAGTTCTTC. It codes for CASKGERTYNEQFF.

The chain links TRBV10-3 to TRBJ2-7, with D possibly matching TRBD2 (6 bases). This CDR3 region has 13 residues. Germline V CDR1 and CDR2: ENHRY, SYGVKD. Trimming left V 7 bases short and J 7 bases short, with 17 bases between. For the CDR3, the DNA is TGTGCCATCATCGGGGGAGAAGCAGGAGAGCAGTACGTC. Translation: CAIIGGEAGEQYV.

CDR3 in DNA: TGTGCCAGCAGCCGCCAACCTACCCACAATGAGCAGTTCTTC. Its translation is CASSRQPTHNEQFF. The chain recombines TRBV3-1 (or the pseudogene TRBV3-2) with TRBJ2-1; D is unclear. V was trimmed by 4 bases and J by 5 bases, leaving 12 bases between them. The germline gives CDR1 LGHDT, CDR2 YNNKEL (reference sequence). CDR3 length: 14 amino acids.